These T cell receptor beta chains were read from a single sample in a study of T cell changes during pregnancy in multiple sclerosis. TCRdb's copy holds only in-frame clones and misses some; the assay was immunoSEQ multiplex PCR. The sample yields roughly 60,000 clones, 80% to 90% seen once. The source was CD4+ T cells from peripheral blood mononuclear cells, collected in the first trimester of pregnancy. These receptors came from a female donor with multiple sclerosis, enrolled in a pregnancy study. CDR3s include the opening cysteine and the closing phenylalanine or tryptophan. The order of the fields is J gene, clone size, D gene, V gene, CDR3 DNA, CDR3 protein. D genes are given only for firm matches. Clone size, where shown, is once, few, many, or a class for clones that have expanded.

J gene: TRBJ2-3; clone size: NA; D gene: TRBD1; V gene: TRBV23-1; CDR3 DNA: TGCGCCAGCAGTCGTCCCGGGACAGGTATATCGTTACACACAGATACGCAGTATTTT; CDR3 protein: CASSRPGTGISLHTDTQYF
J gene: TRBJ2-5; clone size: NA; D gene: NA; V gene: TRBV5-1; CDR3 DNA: TGCGCCAGCAGCTTGGGGACAGACAAAGAGACCCAGTACTTC; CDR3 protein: CASSLGTDKETQYF
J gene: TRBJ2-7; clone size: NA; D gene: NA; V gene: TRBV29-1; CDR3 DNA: TGCAGCGTGAGGGAGCAGCTCTACGAGCAGTACTTC; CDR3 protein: CSVREQLYEQYF
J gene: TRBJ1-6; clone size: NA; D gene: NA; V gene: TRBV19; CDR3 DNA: TGTGCCAGTAGTATCTCGGAACAGGTCTATAATTCACCCCTCCACTTT; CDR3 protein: CASSISEQVYNSPLHF
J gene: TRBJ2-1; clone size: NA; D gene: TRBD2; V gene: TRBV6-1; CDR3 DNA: TGTGCCAGCAGGCGGGAGCGATCCTACAATGAGCAGTTCTTC; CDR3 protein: CASRRERSYNEQFF
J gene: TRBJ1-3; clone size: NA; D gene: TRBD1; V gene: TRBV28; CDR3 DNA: TGTGCCAGCAGTCCGTTCACAGGGGCCGGGGGAAACACCATATATTTT; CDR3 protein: CASSPFTGAGGNTIYF
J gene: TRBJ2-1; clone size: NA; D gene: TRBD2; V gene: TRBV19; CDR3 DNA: TGTGCCAGTAGTATCCAAGGACTAGCGGGAGTATCTAATGAGCAGTTCTTC; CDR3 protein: CASSIQGLAGVSNEQFF
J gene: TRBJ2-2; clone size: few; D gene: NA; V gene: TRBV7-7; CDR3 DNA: TGTGCCAGCAGCTTAGGGCCACAGCTCACCGGGGAGCTGTTTTTT; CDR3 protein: CASSLGPQLTGELFF
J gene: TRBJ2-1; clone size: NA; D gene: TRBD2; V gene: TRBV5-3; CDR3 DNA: TGTGCCAGAAGCGGGCCAGCGGGGGGGATTTACAATGAGCAGTTCTTC; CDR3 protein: CARSGPAGGIYNEQFF
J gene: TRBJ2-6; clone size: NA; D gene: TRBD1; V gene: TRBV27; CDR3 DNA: TGTGCCAGCAGTACAAACCGGGGACAGGGGAACTTTGGGGCCAACGTCCTGACTTTC; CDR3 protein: CASSTNRGQGNFGANVLTF
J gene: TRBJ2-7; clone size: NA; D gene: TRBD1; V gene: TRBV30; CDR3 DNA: TGTGCCTGGAGCTTGGGACAGGGGGCTAACTACGAGCAGTACTTC; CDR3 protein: CAWSLGQGANYEQYF
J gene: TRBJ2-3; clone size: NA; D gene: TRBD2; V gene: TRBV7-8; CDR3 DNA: TGTGCCAGCAGCGTTAGACTAGCGGGGGCCAGGGGAGATACGCAGTATTTT; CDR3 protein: CASSVRLAGARGDTQYF
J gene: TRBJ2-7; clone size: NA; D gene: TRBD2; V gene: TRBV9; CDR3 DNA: TGTGCCAGCAGCCCGACCGCAGTAGCGGGGTACTACGAGCAGTACTTC; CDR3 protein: CASSPTAVAGYYEQYF
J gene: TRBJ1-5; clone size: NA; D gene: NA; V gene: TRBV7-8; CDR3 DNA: TGTGCCAGCAGCTTATTCGGCCCGACCACGGGCAGGGCGGGGGATCAGCCCCAGCATTTT; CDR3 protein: CASSLFGPTTGRAGDQPQHF
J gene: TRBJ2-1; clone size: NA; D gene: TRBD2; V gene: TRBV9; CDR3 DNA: TGTGCCAGCAGCGTAGGGGGAGGTAGCGGGAAGATCTCCTACAATGAGCAGTTCTTC; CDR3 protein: CASSVGGGSGKISYNEQFF
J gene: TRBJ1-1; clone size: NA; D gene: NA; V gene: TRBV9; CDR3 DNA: TGTGCCAGCAGCCAGACCCCTGGGCAGAACACTGAAGCTTTCTTT; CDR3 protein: CASSQTPGQNTEAFF
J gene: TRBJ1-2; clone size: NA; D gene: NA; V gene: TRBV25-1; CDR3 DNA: TGTGCCAGCAGCCCAGGGTTCGCCTATGGCTACACCTTC; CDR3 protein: CASSPGFAYGYTF
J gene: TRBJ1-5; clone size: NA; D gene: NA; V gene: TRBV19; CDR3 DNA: TGTGCCAGTAGTCGTATCCGGACAGCCAGCAATCAGCCCCAGCATTTT; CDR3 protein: CASSRIRTASNQPQHF
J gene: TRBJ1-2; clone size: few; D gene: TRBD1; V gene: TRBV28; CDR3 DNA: TGTGCCAGCAGTCCAGACAGGGTCGGCTACACCTTC; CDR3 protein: CASSPDRVGYTF
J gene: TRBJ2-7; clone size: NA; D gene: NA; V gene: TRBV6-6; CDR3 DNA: TGTGCCAGCAGACGCCCTCCGAACAGGGTGTCCCACGAGCAGTACTTC; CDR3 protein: CASRRPPNRVSHEQYF
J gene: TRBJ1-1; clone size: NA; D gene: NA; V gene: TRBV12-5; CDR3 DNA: TGTGCTAGTGGTTTGGGGGCAGCAAACACTGAAGCTTTCTTT; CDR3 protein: CASGLGAANTEAFF
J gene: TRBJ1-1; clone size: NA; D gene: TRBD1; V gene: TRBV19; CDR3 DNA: TGTGCCAGTAGTATACTAAGGGGGCGTAAGGACACTGAAGCTTTCTTT; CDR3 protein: CASSILRGRKDTEAFF
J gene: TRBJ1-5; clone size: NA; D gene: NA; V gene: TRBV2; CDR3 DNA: TGTGCCAGCAGTGAAGCCCAAGGGGTACCCCAGCATTTT; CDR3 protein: CASSEAQGVPQHF
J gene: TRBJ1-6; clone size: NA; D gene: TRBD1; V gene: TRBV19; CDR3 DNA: TGTGCCAGTAGTCTCCGGGACAGGGGGTCTAGTAATTCACCCCTCCACTTT; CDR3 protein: CASSLRDRGSSNSPLHF
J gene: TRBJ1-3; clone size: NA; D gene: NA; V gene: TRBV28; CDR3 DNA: TGTGCCAGCAGTCGCGGCAGCTCTGGAAACACCATATATTTT; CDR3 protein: CASSRGSSGNTIYF
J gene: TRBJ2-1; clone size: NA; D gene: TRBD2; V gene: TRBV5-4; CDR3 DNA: TGTGCCAGCAGCTCTCCCAAGCGGGAGGGAATCAATGAGCAGTTCTTC; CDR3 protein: CASSSPKREGINEQFF
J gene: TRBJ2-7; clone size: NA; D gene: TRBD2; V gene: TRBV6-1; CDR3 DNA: TGTGCCAGCACTCCACGGGGGGACGGGTACTACGAGCAGTACTTC; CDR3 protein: CASTPRGDGYYEQYF
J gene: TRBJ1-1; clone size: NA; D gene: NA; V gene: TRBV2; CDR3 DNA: TGTGCCAGCAGTGAAGCGGGCAGAAACACTGAAGCTTTCTTT; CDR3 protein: CASSEAGRNTEAFF
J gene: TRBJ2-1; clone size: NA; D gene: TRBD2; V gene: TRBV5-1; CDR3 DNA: TGCGCCAGCAGCTGGGTAGTGGCGGGAGGCGGTGAGCAGTTCTTC; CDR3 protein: CASSWVVAGGGEQFF
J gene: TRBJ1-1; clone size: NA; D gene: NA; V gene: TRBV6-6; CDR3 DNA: TGTGCCAGCACTGGCAACCATGAAGCTTTCTTT; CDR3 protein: CASTGNHEAFF
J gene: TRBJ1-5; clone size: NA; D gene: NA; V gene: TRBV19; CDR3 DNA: TGTGCCAGTAGCCATATGACTATCAGCAATCAGCCCCAGCATTTT; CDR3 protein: CASSHMTISNQPQHF
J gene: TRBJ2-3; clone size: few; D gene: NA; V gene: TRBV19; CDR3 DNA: TGTGCCAGTAGTAGGGGAGACGATACGCAGTATTTT; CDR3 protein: CASSRGDDTQYF
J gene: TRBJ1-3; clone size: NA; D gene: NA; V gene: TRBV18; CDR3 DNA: TGTGCCAGCTCACCTGTGGAGGGGCATCCCTCTGGAAACACCATATATTTT; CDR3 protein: CASSPVEGHPSGNTIYF
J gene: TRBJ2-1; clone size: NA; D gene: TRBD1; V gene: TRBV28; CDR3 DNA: TGTGCCAGCAGCTCCACCCTCGGGACAGGGGATACTAGCGGACCTTACAATGAGCAGTTCTTC; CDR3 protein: CASSSTLGTGDTSGPYNEQFF
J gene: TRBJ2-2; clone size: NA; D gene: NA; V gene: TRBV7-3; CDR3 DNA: TGTGCCAGCAGTTACAAATTGGACACCGGGGAGCTGTTTTTT; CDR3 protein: CASSYKLDTGELFF
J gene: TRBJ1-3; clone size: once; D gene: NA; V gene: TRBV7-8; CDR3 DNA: TGTGCCAGCAGCTCCTCCCGACATCTCTCTGGAAACACCATATATTTT; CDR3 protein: CASSSSRHLSGNTIYF
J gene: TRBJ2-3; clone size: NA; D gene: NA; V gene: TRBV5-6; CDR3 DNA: TGTGCCAGCAGCCATAAACGACTCACAGATACGCAGTATTTT; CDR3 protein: CASSHKRLTDTQYF